The rows below give T cell receptor beta chains drawn from one sample of a study of resident and recirculating memory T cells in vitiligo. Generated by immunoSEQ multiplex PCR, the TCRdb table keeps only in-frame clones and is missing some. The sample has tens of thousands of clones, 80% to 95% seen once. The sample taken for sequencing was blood. The receptors shown here come from a male donor with vitiligo. Each CDR3 is given with its conserved first and last residue. The D gene is left open where the match is weak. Part of the rows lack a size; the others show once, few, many or a class for expanded clones.

TGTGCCAGCATCCGGCTGACTAGCACAGATACGCAGTATTTT CASIRLTSTDTQYF TRBJ2-3 once TRBV9 .
TGTGCCATCAGCGGGGGACAGGGGTGGGGGGGGTCCTCCTACAATGAGCAGTTCTTC CAISGGQGWGGSSYNEQFF TRBJ2-1 . TRBV10-3 TRBD1
TGTGCCAGCAGTTTCGGGTCGAACACTGAAGCTTTCTTT CASSFGSNTEAFF TRBJ1-1 . TRBV27 .
TGCGCCAGCAGATTGGCGGGACAACCCAAGGTCGGGGAGCTGTTTTTT CASRLAGQPKVGELFF TRBJ2-2 . TRBV5-1 .
TGTGCCAGCAGTGGGGACAGGGGCCCTAACTATGGCTACACCTTC CASSGDRGPNYGYTF TRBJ1-2 once TRBV6-1 TRBD1
TGTGCCAGCAGCTCCCCGAAGACAGGGGGTGGTGGCTACACCTTC CASSSPKTGGGGYTF TRBJ1-2 . TRBV5-4 TRBD1
TGTGCCAGTAGAAAGGGACAGGGTTTTTTGGGCAATCAGCCCCAGCATTTT CASRKGQGFLGNQPQHF TRBJ1-5 . TRBV19 TRBD1
TGTGCCACCAGCAGAAGCCCGACTTTAAGCACAGATACGCAGTATTTT CATSRSPTLSTDTQYF TRBJ2-3 . TRBV15 .
TGTGCCAGCAGCGTAGAGCTAGGAGATACGCAGTATTTT CASSVELGDTQYF TRBJ2-3 . TRBV7-7 .
TGTGCCAGCAGCCCCTCCGGGAGGGGAGGGACTGAAGCTTTCTTT CASSPSGRGGTEAFF TRBJ1-1 . TRBV27 .
TGCGCCAGCAGCCAAGTAGAGTACAATGAGCAGTTCTTC CASSQVEYNEQFF TRBJ2-1 . TRBV4-1 .
TGTGCCAGCAGATCTACAGGGGAGACCCCAGATACGCAGTATTTT CASRSTGETPDTQYF TRBJ2-3 . TRBV6-5 TRBD1
TGTGCCAGCTCATCCTGGACAGGGGGCCAGGAGACCCAGTACTTC CASSSWTGGQETQYF TRBJ2-5 . TRBV18 TRBD1
TGCGCCAGCAGCTCCGGGACAGGGGCCCTACCCTCTGGAAACACCATATATTTT CASSSGTGALPSGNTIYF TRBJ1-3 . TRBV5-1 TRBD1
TGTGCCAGCAGCCGGACTAGCGGGGGGGCGGATGAGCAGTTCTTC CASSRTSGGADEQFF TRBJ2-1 . TRBV7-9 TRBD2
TGCGCCAGCAGCCGCACCCAGGACAGGACCTATGGCTACACCTTC CASSRTQDRTYGYTF TRBJ1-2 . TRBV23-1 TRBD1
TGTGCCAGCAGGCCCCAGGGGGGTGGCAATCAGCCCCAGCATTTT CASRPQGGGNQPQHF TRBJ1-5 . TRBV4-2 TRBD1
TGTGCCAGCAGCTTGGCCGGGGCCAAAAACATTCAGTACTTC CASSLAGAKNIQYF TRBJ2-4 . TRBV5-4 .
TGTGCCAGCAGTAGGACAGGTGGAGTCTCTGGAAACACCATATATTTT CASSRTGGVSGNTIYF TRBJ1-3 . TRBV25-1 TRBD1
TGTGCCAGCAGTTTATGGGGGGGACATCAGCCCCAGCATTTT CASSLWGGHQPQHF TRBJ1-5 . TRBV27 .
TGTGCCAGCAGCTTGGCTGCCCTCACCGGGGAGCTGTTTTTT CASSLAALTGELFF TRBJ2-2 . TRBV7-2 .
TGTGCCAGCAGCGACGGGAGGGGACCCTACGAGCAGTACTTC CASSDGRGPYEQYF TRBJ2-7 . TRBV6-1 TRBD2
TGCGCCAGCAGCCAAGATACGGACAGGGGGTCTAATTCACCCCTCCACTTT CASSQDTDRGSNSPLHF TRBJ1-6 once TRBV4-1 TRBD1
TGTGCCAGCAGTTTAGCCAGGGGGTCCTACGAGCAGTACTTC CASSLARGSYEQYF TRBJ2-7 . TRBV28 TRBD1
TGTGCCTGGAGTATTCCCAGGGCCACTGAAGCTTTCTTT CAWSIPRATEAFF TRBJ1-1 . TRBV30 .
TGCGCCAGCAGCCAACCCCCCAGGGCTGGGGCCAACGTCCTGACTTTC CASSQPPRAGANVLTF TRBJ2-6 . TRBV4-3 .
TGTGCCAGCAGCCAAGATCAGCGGCTGACTAGCGGGGCCACAGATACGCAGTATTTT CASSQDQRLTSGATDTQYF TRBJ2-3 . TRBV4-2 TRBD2
TGTGCCAGCAGCCAAGAAAGGGACAGGGGCAATTCACCCCTCCACTTT CASSQERDRGNSPLHF TRBJ1-6 . TRBV4-2 TRBD1
TGTGCCAGTAGTTACGGGGTGTATACCGGGGAGCTGTTTTTT CASSYGVYTGELFF TRBJ2-2 . TRBV19 .
TGTTCCGGACAGCCCGACACAGATACGCAGTATTTT CSGQPDTDTQYF TRBJ2-3 . TRBV2 .
TGTGCCAGCAGTTTATTTGAGGGAAGCTACGAGCAGTACTTC CASSLFEGSYEQYF TRBJ2-7 . TRBV28 .
TGTGCCATCAGTGGACAGGGGGCCTACGAGCAGTACTTC CAISGQGAYEQYF TRBJ2-7 once TRBV10-3 TRBD1
TGCGCCAGCAGCCAAGGCCTAGCCAGCGGGGAGCTGTTTTTT CASSQGLASGELFF TRBJ2-2 . TRBV4-3 .
TGCGCCAGCAGCTTAAAGGGGGCGTATGGCTACACCTTC CASSLKGAYGYTF TRBJ1-2 once TRBV5-1 TRBD1
TGTGCCAGCAGCGCAGCCCGGGACAGGGGGATAAACACCATATATTTT CASSAARDRGINTIYF TRBJ1-3 . TRBV9 TRBD1
TGTGCCAGCAGCTCCCGGGACAGGGGGGACACCGGGGAGCTGTTTTTT CASSSRDRGDTGELFF TRBJ2-2 . TRBV7-9 TRBD1
TGTGCCAGCTCACCTACCTCCGGGGTGACTAATGAAAAACTGTTTTTT CASSPTSGVTNEKLFF TRBJ1-4 . TRBV18 .
TGTGCCAGCAGTCTCAACACCGGGGAGCTGTTTTTT CASSLNTGELFF TRBJ2-2 . TRBV27 .
TGTGCCAGCAGCGACAGGGGGACTAGCGGGCCTTACAATGAGCAGTTCTTC CASSDRGTSGPYNEQFF TRBJ2-1 . TRBV9 TRBD2
TGTGCCAGCAGCCCTCGACTAGGTTGGGCCTACAATGAGCAGTTCTTC CASSPRLGWAYNEQFF TRBJ2-1 . TRBV11-2 .
TGTGCCAGCAGCTACCATGTGTCGCTAGCGGGGGTGTACGAGCAGTACTTC CASSYHVSLAGVYEQYF TRBJ2-7 . TRBV5-4 TRBD2
TGTGCCAGCAGCGGGACAGACCGTGGAGCTTTCTTT CASSGTDRGAFF TRBJ1-1 few TRBV28 TRBD1
TGTGCCACCAGCAGAAACCATCCGGGACAGCCGGAGACCCAGTACTTC CATSRNHPGQPETQYF TRBJ2-5 . TRBV15 TRBD1
TGTGCCAGCGGGACAGGAGGGGGAACGGCTTTCTTT CASGTGGGTAFF TRBJ1-1 . TRBV7-2 TRBD1
TGCAGTGCTCGGGACAATGAGCAGTTCTTC CSARDNEQFF TRBJ2-1 . TRBV20-1 .
TGTGCCAGCAGCCGTGACAGGGAGGTCACTGAAGCTTTCTTT CASSRDREVTEAFF TRBJ1-1 few TRBV7-9 TRBD1
TGTGCCAGCAGTTCACCACAGGGGGCGGGCGGCTACACCTTC CASSSPQGAGGYTF TRBJ1-2 . TRBV28 TRBD1
TGCAGCGCGGATAGCCAGGGGGGTGAGCAGTTCTTC CSADSQGGEQFF TRBJ2-1 . TRBV29-1 .
TGTGCCAGCAGCTTAGATAACAGGGGGCTATATAGCAATCAGCCCCAGCATTTT CASSLDNRGLYSNQPQHF TRBJ1-5 . TRBV7-9 TRBD1
TGTGCCAGCAGTGGTTCCCTTAGCACGGGAAAAGAGACCCAGTACTTC CASSGSLSTGKETQYF TRBJ2-5 once TRBV6-1 .
TGTGCCAGCAGCCAAGATTGGCAGGTACGTTCACCCCTCCACTTT CASSQDWQVRSPLHF TRBJ1-6 once TRBV14 .
TGTGCCAGTAATCCGGGACAGTCAGGAGAGACCCAGTACTTC CASNPGQSGETQYF TRBJ2-5 . TRBV19 TRBD1
TGTGCCAGCAGCTCAGGGTGGGGCACCGGGGAGCTGTTTTTT CASSSGWGTGELFF TRBJ2-2 . TRBV11-3 .
TGTGCCATCAGTGAGTCAGGGGGCACTAACACTGAAGCTTTCTTT CAISESGGTNTEAFF TRBJ1-1 . TRBV10-3 TRBD1
TGTGCCAGCAGTCGCCGAACTCAGGGATCTGAAGCTTTCTTT CASSRRTQGSEAFF TRBJ1-1 few TRBV14 .